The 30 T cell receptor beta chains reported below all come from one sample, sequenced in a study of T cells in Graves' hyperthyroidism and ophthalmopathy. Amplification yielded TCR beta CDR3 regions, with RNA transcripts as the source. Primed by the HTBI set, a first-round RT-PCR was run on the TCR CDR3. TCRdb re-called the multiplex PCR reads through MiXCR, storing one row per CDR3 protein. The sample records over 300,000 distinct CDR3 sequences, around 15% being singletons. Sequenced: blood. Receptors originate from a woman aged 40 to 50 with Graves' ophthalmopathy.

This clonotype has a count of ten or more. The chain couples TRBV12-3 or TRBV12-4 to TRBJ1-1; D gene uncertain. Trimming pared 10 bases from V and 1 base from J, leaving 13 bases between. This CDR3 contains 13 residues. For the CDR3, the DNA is TGTGCCACCCGCCGGACTCCGAACACTGAAGCTTTCTTT. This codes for CATRRTPNTEAFF.

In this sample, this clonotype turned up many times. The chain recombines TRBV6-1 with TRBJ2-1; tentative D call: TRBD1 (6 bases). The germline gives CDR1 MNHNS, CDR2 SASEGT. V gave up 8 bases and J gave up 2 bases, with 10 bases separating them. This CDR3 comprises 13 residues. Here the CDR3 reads CASGDRTYNEQFF. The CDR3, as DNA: TGTGCCAGCGGAGACAGGACCTACAATGAGCAGTTCTTC.

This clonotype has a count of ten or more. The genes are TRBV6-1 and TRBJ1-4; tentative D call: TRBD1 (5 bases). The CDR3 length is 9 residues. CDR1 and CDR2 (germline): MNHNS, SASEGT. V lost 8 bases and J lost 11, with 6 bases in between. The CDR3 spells CASPGKLFF. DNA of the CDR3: TGTGCCAGCCCAGGGAAACTGTTTTTT.

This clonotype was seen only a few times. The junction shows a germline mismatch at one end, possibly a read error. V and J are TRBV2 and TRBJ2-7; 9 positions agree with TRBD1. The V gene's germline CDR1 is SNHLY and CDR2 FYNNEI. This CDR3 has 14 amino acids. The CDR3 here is CAISGGQGTYEQCF. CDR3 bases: TGTGCCATCAGTGGGGGACAGGGAACCTACGAGCAGTGCTTC.

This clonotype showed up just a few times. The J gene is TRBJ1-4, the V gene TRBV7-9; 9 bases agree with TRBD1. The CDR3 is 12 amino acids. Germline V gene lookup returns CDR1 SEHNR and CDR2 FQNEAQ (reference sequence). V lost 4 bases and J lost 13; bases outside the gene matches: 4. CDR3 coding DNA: TGTGCCAGCAGCTCGGGACAGGGCAGACTGTTTTTT. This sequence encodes CASSSGQGRLFF.

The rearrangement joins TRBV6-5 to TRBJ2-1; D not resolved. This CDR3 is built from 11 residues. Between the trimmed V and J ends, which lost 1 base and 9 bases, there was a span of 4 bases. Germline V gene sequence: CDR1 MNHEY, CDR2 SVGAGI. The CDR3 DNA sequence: TGTGCCAGCAGTTACTTGTCTGAGCAGTTCTTC. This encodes CASSYLSEQFF.

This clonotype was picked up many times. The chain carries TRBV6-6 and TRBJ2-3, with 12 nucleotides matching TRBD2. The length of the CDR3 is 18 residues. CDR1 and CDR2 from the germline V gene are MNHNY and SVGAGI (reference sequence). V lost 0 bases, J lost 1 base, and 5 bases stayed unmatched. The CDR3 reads CASSYSGLAGYRTDTQYF. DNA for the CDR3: TGTGCCAGCAGTTACTCAGGACTAGCGGGATACCGCACAGATACGCAGTATTTT.

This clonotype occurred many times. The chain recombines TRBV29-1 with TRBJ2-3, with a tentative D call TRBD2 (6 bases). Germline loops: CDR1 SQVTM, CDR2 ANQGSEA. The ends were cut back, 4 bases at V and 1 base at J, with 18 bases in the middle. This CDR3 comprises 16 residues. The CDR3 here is CSVAATRSFRTDTQYF. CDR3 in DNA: TGCAGCGTTGCTGCGACTAGATCCTTCCGCACAGATACGCAGTATTTT.

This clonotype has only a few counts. CDR3 protein: CAISGEGSESYTQYF. CDR3 in DNA: TGTGCCATCAGTGGGGAGGGTAGCGAGTCGTATACGCAGTATTTT. This chain links TRBV10-3 with TRBJ2-3; 7 bases are a match to TRBD2. CDR1 is ENHRY and CDR2 is SYGVKD in the germline V gene. The CDR3 is 15 amino acids. J was trimmed by 7 bases and V by 4 bases; bases with no gene match: 11.

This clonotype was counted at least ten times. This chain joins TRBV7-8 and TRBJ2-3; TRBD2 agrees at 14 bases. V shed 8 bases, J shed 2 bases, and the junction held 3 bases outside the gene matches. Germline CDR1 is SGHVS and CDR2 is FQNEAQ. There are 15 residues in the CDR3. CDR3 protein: CASRTSGGLTDTQYF. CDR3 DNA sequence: TGTGCCAGCCGGACTAGCGGGGGGCTCACAGATACGCAGTATTTT.

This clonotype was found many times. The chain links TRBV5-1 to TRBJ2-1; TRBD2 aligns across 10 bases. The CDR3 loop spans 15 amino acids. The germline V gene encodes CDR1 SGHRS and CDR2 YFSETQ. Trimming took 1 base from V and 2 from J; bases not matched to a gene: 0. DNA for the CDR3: TGCGCCAGCAGCTTGACTAGCGGGACCTACAATGAGCAGTTCTTC. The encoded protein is CASSLTSGTYNEQFF.

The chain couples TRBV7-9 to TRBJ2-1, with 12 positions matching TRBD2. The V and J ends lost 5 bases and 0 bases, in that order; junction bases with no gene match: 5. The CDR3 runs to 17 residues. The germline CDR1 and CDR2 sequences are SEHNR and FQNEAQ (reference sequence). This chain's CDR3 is CASSPRLAGDSYNEQFF. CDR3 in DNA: TGTGCCAGCAGCCCGAGACTAGCGGGAGACTCCTACAATGAGCAGTTCTTC.

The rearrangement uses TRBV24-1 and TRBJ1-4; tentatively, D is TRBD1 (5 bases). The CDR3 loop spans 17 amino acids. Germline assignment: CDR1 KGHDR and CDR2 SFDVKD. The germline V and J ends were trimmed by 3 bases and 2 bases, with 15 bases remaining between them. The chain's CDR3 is CATSDPPRGRTNEKLFF. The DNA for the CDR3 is TGTGCCACCAGTGATCCACCCCGGGGCAGGACTAATGAAAAACTGTTTTTT.

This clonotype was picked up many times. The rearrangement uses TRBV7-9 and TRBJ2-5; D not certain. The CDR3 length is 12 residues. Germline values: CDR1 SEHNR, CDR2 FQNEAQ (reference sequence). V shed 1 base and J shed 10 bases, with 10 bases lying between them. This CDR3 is CASSLGLGSQYF. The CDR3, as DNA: TGTGCCAGCAGCTTAGGATTGGGCAGCCAGTACTTC.

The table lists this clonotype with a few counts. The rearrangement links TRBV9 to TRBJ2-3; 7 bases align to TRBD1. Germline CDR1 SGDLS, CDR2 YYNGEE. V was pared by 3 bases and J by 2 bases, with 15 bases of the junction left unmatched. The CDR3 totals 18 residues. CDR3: CASSGRGHRARATDTQYF. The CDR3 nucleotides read TGTGCCAGCAGCGGTAGGGGGCACAGGGCCCGCGCCACAGATACGCAGTATTTT.

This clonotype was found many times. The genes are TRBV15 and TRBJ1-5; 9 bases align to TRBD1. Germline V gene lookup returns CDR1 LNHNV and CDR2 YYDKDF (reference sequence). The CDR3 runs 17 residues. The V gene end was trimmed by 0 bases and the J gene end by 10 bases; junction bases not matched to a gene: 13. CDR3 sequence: CATSRDSSRQGEGPQHF. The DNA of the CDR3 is TGTGCCACCAGCAGAGATAGTTCCCGACAGGGGGAAGGACCCCAGCATTTT. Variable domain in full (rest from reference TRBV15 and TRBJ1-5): DAMVIQNPRYQVTQFGKPVTLSCSQTLNHNVMYWYQQKSSQAPKLLFHYYDKDFNNEADTPDNFQSRRPNTSFCFLDIRSPGLGDTAMYLCATSRDSSRQGEGPQHFGDGTRLSIL.

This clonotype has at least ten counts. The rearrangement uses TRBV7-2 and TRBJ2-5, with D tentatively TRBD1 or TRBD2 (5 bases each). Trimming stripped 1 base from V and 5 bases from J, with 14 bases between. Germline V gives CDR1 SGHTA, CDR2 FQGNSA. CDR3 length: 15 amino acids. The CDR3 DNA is TGTGCCAGCAGCTTAGGATCAGGGACGGGGGAGACCCAGTACTTC. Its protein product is CASSLGSGTGETQYF.

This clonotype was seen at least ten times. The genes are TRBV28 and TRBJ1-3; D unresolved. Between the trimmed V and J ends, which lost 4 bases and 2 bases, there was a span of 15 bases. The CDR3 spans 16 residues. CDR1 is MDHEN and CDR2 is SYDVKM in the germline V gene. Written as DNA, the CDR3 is TGTGCCAGCAGTTCCCATCCGCCTGGCGCTGGAAACACCATATATTTT. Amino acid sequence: CASSSHPPGAGNTIYF.

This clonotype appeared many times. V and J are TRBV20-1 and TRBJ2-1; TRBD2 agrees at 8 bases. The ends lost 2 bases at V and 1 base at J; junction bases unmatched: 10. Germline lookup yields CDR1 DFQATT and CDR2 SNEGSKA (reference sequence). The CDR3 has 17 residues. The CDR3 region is CSARQSGRRISYNEQFF. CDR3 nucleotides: TGCAGTGCTAGACAGAGCGGGAGACGGATATCCTACAATGAGCAGTTCTTC.

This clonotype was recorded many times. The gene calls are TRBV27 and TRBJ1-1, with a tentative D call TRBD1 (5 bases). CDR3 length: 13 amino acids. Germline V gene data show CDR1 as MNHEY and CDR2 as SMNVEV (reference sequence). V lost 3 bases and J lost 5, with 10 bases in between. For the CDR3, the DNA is TGTGCCAGCAGTTTCTGGGACGGTACTGAAGCTTTCTTT. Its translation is CASSFWDGTEAFF.

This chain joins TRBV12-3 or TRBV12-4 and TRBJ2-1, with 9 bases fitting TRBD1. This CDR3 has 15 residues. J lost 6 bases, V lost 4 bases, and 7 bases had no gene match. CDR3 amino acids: CASSYRDREGNEQFF. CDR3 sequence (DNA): TGTGCCAGCAGTTACCGGGACAGGGAGGGCAATGAGCAGTTCTTC.

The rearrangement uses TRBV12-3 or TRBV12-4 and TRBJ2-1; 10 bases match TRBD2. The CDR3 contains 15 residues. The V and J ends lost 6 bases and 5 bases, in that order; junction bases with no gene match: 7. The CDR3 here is CASRALAGAHNEQFF. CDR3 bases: TGTGCCAGCAGGGCCCTAGCGGGAGCCCACAATGAGCAGTTCTTC.

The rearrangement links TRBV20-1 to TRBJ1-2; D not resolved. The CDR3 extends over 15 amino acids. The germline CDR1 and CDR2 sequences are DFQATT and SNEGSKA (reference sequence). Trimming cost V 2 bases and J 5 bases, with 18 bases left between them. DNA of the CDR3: TGCAGTGCTAGACGGCCAAGATCCGGACTTTATGGCTACACCTTC. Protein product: CSARRPRSGLYGYTF.

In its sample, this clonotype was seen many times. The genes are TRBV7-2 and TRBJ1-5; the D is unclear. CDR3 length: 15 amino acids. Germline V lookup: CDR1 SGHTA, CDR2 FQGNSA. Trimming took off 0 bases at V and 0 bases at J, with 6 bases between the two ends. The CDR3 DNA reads TGTGCCAGCAGCTTAGCCAGAGATAGCAATCAGCCCCAGCATTTT. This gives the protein CASSLARDSNQPQHF.

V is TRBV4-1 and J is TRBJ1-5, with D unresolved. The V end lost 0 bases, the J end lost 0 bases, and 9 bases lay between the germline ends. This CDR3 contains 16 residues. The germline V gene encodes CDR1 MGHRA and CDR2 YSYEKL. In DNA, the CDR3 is TGCGCCAGCAGCCAAGAATGGGGAAATAGCAATCAGCCCCAGCATTTT. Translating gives CASSQEWGNSNQPQHF.

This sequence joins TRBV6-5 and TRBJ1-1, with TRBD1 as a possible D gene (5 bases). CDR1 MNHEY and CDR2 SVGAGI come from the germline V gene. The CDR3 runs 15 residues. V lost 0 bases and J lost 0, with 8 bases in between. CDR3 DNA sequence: TGTGCCAGCAGTTACTCCGAGGGACTGAACACTGAAGCTTTCTTT. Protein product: CASSYSEGLNTEAFF.

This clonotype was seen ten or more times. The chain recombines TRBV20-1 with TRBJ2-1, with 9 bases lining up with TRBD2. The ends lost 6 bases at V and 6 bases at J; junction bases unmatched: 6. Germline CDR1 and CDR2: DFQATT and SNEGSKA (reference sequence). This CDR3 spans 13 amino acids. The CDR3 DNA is TGCAGTGCCCATAGCGGGAGAGGCAATGAGCAGTTCTTC. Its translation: CSAHSGRGNEQFF.

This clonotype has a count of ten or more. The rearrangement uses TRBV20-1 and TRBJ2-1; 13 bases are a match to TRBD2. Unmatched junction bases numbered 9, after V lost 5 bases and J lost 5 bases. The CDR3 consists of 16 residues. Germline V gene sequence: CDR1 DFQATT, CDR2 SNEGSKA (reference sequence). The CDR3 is CSAGYTGTSGDNEQFF. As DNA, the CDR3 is TGCAGTGCTGGGTATACCGGGACTAGCGGGGACAATGAGCAGTTCTTC.

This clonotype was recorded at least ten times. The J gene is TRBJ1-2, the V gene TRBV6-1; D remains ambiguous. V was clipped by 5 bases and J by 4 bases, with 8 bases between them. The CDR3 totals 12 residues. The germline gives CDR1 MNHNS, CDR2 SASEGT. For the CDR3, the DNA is TGTGCCAGCAGTAAGGGCCCCTATGGCTACACCTTC. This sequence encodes CASSKGPYGYTF.

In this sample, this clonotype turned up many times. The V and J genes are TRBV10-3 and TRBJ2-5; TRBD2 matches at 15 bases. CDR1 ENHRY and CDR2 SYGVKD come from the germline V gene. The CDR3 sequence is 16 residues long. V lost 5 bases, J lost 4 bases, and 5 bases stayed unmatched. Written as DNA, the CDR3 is TGTGCCATCAGTCCCTCGGGACTAGCGGGGGGAGAGACCCAGTACTTC. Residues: CAISPSGLAGGETQYF.